The next 2 T cell receptor beta chains were all read from a single sample in a study of blood T cell repertoires in COVID-19. Measured with immunoSEQ multiplex PCR; TCRdb has only the in-frame clones, and not every one. Of roughly 380,000 clones listed, about 89% are singletons. The sample consisted of peripheral blood. The receptor source for this set is a woman aged 40 to 50 with COVID-19, enrolled during active disease.

In its sample, this clone was seen once. V and J are TRBV7-6 and TRBJ1-5; TRBD1 is a possible D gene (5 bases). This CDR3 contains 15 residues. V lost 5 bases and J 9 bases, leaving 20 bases between the germline ends. The germline V gene encodes CDR1 SGHVS and CDR2 FNYEAQ. CDR3 residues: CASSPELMQGVPQHF. The CDR3 coding sequence is TGTGCCAGCAGCCCGGAACTGATGCAGGGTGTGCCCCAGCATTTT.

The chain has TRBV6-2 or TRBV6-3 and TRBJ1-2; maybe TRBD1 (5 bases). V was pared by 6 bases and J by 5 bases, with 13 bases between. Germline values: CDR1 MNHEY, CDR2 SVGEGT. The CDR3 is made up of 13 amino acids. The CDR3 loop reads CASSWGFEYGYTF. The CDR3 region has the DNA TGTGCCAGCAGCTGGGGCTTCGAATATGGCTACACCTTC.